These T cell receptor beta chains were read from a single sample in a study of control samples from healthy donors and cancer patients. Assay used: immunoSEQ multiplex PCR; TCRdb lists only in-frame clones, some missing. This table holds approximately 45,000 clones, around 93% found once. The material sequenced was PBMCs. These receptors were taken from a middle-aged woman with head and neck cancer. CDR3s leave out the opening cysteine and the closing phenylalanine or tryptophan.

ASSQPQGITTAF TRBJ1-1 TRBV28
ASSIRGAGNNEQF TRBJ2-1 TRBV19
ASSPMGGQSNTEAF TRBJ1-1 TRBV5-1
SAIGLRSQF TRBJ2-1 TRBV20-1
ASSQAPRQGDAF TRBJ1-1 TRBV14
ASSLGQKDEQF TRBJ2-1 TRBV7-6
ASSRTENQPQH TRBJ1-5 TRBV12-3/TRBV12-4
ASSPGGFSPNSPLH TRBJ1-6 TRBV28
ASWGAGANVLT TRBJ2-6 TRBV28
ASSLVLAGVIRPYEQY TRBJ2-7 TRBV7-9
ASSLGYGTYNEQF TRBJ2-1 TRBV27
ASSPPQGYEQY TRBJ2-7 TRBV27
ASSLRDTYEQY TRBJ2-7 TRBV11-3
ASSMGLAGNTGELF TRBJ2-2 TRBV19
ARWGPAAIEQY TRBJ2-7 TRBV21-1
ASSQRTDSYEQY TRBJ2-7 TRBV5-1
ASSSRTGLYGYT TRBJ1-2 TRBV28
ASSYDGGTYEQY TRBJ2-7 TRBV11-3
ASSGAADTQY TRBJ2-3 TRBV9
ASSLGRGLGYGYT TRBJ1-2 TRBV11-2
ASSWGRQEHIQY TRBJ2-4 TRBV5-4
AISESGNSGGMYNEQF TRBJ2-1 TRBV10-3
SVEWMQAGGRYNEQF TRBJ2-1 TRBV29-1
ASKGRTYNEQF TRBJ2-1 TRBV2
ASSLMFQGPQH TRBJ1-5 TRBV27
ASSPKGSTNEKLF TRBJ1-4 TRBV7-9
APSKRSNQPQH TRBJ1-5 TRBV24-1
ASSLDGGFGANVLT TRBJ2-6 TRBV5-1
ASSLYEGGRNEQF TRBJ2-1 TRBV5-1
ASSVGLARGETQY TRBJ2-5 TRBV19
ASSTPPTAETQY TRBJ2-5 TRBV11-3
ATSRVESLLLSSYNEQF TRBJ2-1 TRBV15
ASSFWGGYEQY TRBJ2-7 TRBV5-6
ASSTDVWRRQETQY TRBJ2-5 TRBV11-2
ASSQEWGQETQY TRBJ2-5 TRBV14
ASSGARVRGYGTDTQY TRBJ2-3 TRBV5-1
ASSLGAGGNTEAF TRBJ1-1 TRBV5-1
ASSQQGALNIQY TRBJ2-4 TRBV6-2/TRBV6-3
ASSFMSGYT TRBJ1-2 TRBV12-3/TRBV12-4
AWSSTGFDRYSPLH TRBJ1-6 TRBV30
ASSFGGGVSSYNEQF TRBJ2-1 TRBV19
ASKAGGELF TRBJ2-2 TRBV3-1/TRBV3-2
ASSEALYEQY TRBJ2-7 TRBV2
ASSLALAGLSSYEQY TRBJ2-7 TRBV7-9
ASFSFRGSTGELF TRBJ2-2 TRBV27
ASRDISQETQY TRBJ2-5 TRBV6-6
ASSSLPNQGEPQH TRBJ1-5 TRBV7-2
ASKTGGSGNTIY TRBJ1-3 TRBV6-5
ASSYTREYTEAF TRBJ1-1 TRBV10-1
ASSPVGTSVLEQY TRBJ2-7 TRBV18
ASSEAGVTDTQY TRBJ2-3 TRBV2
ASSLLSTNTGELF TRBJ2-2 TRBV7-9
ASSLGGRVTGELF TRBJ2-2 TRBV19
ASSDSQRSTGELF TRBJ2-2 TRBV6-4
AWSRTSGRGETQY TRBJ2-5 TRBV30
ASSEGAVREF TRBJ2-1 TRBV25-1
ASSFPWVSGRGDEQF TRBJ2-1 TRBV13
ASGTSLMDEQF TRBJ2-1 TRBV6-5
ASSLRQHNSYNEQF TRBJ2-1 TRBV5-1
AWSLPGTGRVDQPQH TRBJ1-5 TRBV30